These 4 T cell receptor beta chains came from one sample sequenced in a study of blood T cell repertoires in COVID-19. Profiling relied on immunoSEQ multiplex PCR, and the TCRdb table lists in-frame clones only, not all of them. The table has 250,000 or so clones, roughly 88% seen once. Sequences were obtained from PBMCs or T cells enriched from blood (not recorded which). The receptors were gathered from a woman aged 50 to 60 who had recovered from COVID-19.

This rearrangement joins TRBV12-5 to TRBJ2-1, with 10 nucleotides matching TRBD2. Losses at the gene ends were 5 bases for V and 2 bases for J; bases not matched to a gene: 12. Germline loops: CDR1 LGHNT, CDR2 FRNRAP. The CDR3 extends over 18 amino acids. This chain's CDR3 is CASGPVEREGRPYNEQFF. CDR3 DNA: TGTGCTAGTGGTCCCGTTGAGCGGGAGGGCAGACCCTACAATGAGCAGTTCTTC.

V is TRBV9 and J is TRBJ1-6; TRBD1 is a possible D gene (5 bases). In germline, CDR1 is SGDLS, CDR2 YYNGEE. The CDR3 consists of 14 residues. The V gene lost 1 base and the J gene lost 5 bases, with 7 bases spanning the gap. For the CDR3, the DNA is TGTGCCAGCAGCGTAAAAGGGGATAATTCACCCCTCCACTTT. This sequence encodes CASSVKGDNSPLHF.

A note on this clone: A read error may produce the germline difference seen at one junction end. The DNA of the CDR3 is TGTGCTAGCAGCTTATTTGGAGGGGCTCCAACTGGAAACACCATATATTTT. Translated: CASSLFGGAPTGNTIYF. This chain uses TRBV7-7 with TRBJ1-3, with D possibly being TRBD1 (5 bases). The CDR3 runs to 17 residues. The germline V gene has CDR1 SSHAT and CDR2 FNYEAQ (reference sequence).

V and J are TRBV19 and TRBJ2-5; 7 nucleotides match TRBD1. J gave up 5 bases and V 4 bases, and 10 bases lay outside the gene matches. CDR1 is LNHDA and CDR2 is SQIVND in the germline V gene (reference sequence). CDR3 length: 15 amino acids. The CDR3 DNA reads TGTGCCAGTAGTAAGACAGGGACGCGCACGGAGACCCAGTACTTC. This sequence encodes CASSKTGTRTETQYF.